These T cell receptor beta chains were read from a single sample in a study of tumor-infiltrating lymphocytes in primary liver carcinoma. MiXCR, applied by TCRdb to the multiplex PCR reads, yields one record per CDR3 protein. This table holds 100,000 or so distinct CDR3 sequences, about four fifths found once. Sample: liver tumor tissue from sampling region 3. These receptors were collected from a man between 40 and 49 years old with primary liver carcinoma and hepatitis B virus infection. Both conserved end residues are part of each CDR3. The D gene is left open where the match is weak. Clone size is not always given. Where it is, it says once, few, many or a class for expanded clones.

v_call: TRBV4-1; d_call: TRBD2; clone_size: .; j_call: TRBJ2-1; cdr3_nt: TGTACCAGCAGCCAAGACAGAGGAGGGAGGGCCAGGGTTCGCAATGAGCAGTTCTTC; cdr3_aa: CTSSQDRGGRARVRNEQFF
v_call: TRBV4-2; d_call: .; clone_size: .; j_call: TRBJ2-6; cdr3_nt: TGTGGCAGCAACCAAGGGGACTCTGGGGCCAACGTCCTGACTTTC; cdr3_aa: CGSNQGDSGANVLTF
v_call: TRBV20-1; d_call: TRBD1; clone_size: few; j_call: TRBJ1-2; cdr3_nt: TGCAGTGCTCCGGGACAGTCAGATGGCTACACCTTC; cdr3_aa: CSAPGQSDGYTF
v_call: TRBV4-1; d_call: TRBD2; clone_size: .; j_call: TRBJ2-1; cdr3_nt: TGCGCCAGCAGCCTAGACCGAGGAGGGAGGGCCAGGGTTTGCAATGAGCAATTCTTC; cdr3_aa: CASSLDRGGRARVCNEQFF
v_call: TRBV6-5; d_call: .; clone_size: .; j_call: TRBJ2-6; cdr3_nt: TGTGCCAGCTGCCGACCCTGGGCAGGGCCCTTATCTGGGGCCAAGGTCCTGACTTTC; cdr3_aa: CASCRPWAGPLSGAKVLTF
v_call: TRBV12-3/TRBV12-4; d_call: .; clone_size: .; j_call: TRBJ2-7; cdr3_nt: TGTGCTAGCAGTTCCACCTACGAGCGGTACTTC; cdr3_aa: CASSSTYERYF
v_call: TRBV5-1; d_call: TRBD2; clone_size: few; j_call: TRBJ2-7; cdr3_nt: TGCGCCAGCAGCTTGACACTAGCGGGGCAAAACTACGAGCAGTACTTC; cdr3_aa: CASSLTLAGQNYEQYF
v_call: TRBV11-3; d_call: TRBD2; clone_size: .; j_call: TRBJ2-7; cdr3_nt: TGTGCCAGAAGCTTAAGCGGGCGGGAGCACGAGCAGTACTTC; cdr3_aa: CARSLSGREHEQYF
v_call: TRBV13; d_call: .; clone_size: .; j_call: TRBJ2-3; cdr3_nt: TGTGCGAGCAGCATTGGCGGATTCACAGATACTCAGTATTTT; cdr3_aa: CASSIGGFTDTQYF
v_call: TRBV5-1; d_call: .; clone_size: .; j_call: TRBJ2-3; cdr3_nt: TGCGCCAGCAGCTTGGAGGCGGGCCTTACAGATGCGCAGTATTTT; cdr3_aa: CASSLEAGLTDAQYF
v_call: TRBV11-3; d_call: .; clone_size: once; j_call: TRBJ1-5; cdr3_nt: TGTGCTAGCAGTTTAGATCGGGGGGTGGCTCAGCCCCAGCATTTT; cdr3_aa: CASSLDRGVAQPQHF
v_call: TRBV5-4; d_call: TRBD1; clone_size: many; j_call: TRBJ2-5; cdr3_nt: TGTGCCAGCAGCGGAACCACAGGGGGGAGGATGGAGACCCAGTACTTC; cdr3_aa: CASSGTTGGRMETQYF
v_call: TRBV6-1; d_call: TRBD1; clone_size: .; j_call: TRBJ1-1; cdr3_nt: TGTGCCAGCAGTGAAGGCGAAGAGCAGGGGGCTAACAGTGAAGCTTTCTTT; cdr3_aa: CASSEGEEQGANSEAFF
v_call: TRBV14; d_call: .; clone_size: once; j_call: TRBJ1-1; cdr3_nt: TGTGCCAGCAGCCATCGTACAGCCAACATTGAAGCTTTCTTT; cdr3_aa: CASSHRTANIEAFF
v_call: TRBV6-1; d_call: .; clone_size: .; j_call: TRBJ2-7; cdr3_nt: TGTGCTTGCAGTGAAGATCCGGGACGTTCTATACGGGGGCAGTACTTC; cdr3_aa: CACSEDPGRSIRGQYF
v_call: TRBV12-3/TRBV12-4; d_call: .; clone_size: .; j_call: TRBJ2-5; cdr3_nt: TGTGCCAGTAGTCCCGACAGGCTCGGGACCCAGTACTTC; cdr3_aa: CASSPDRLGTQYF
v_call: TRBV2; d_call: .; clone_size: many; j_call: TRBJ2-7; cdr3_nt: TGTGCCAGCAGTGACCAGAACCACGAGCAGTACTTC; cdr3_aa: CASSDQNHEQYF
v_call: TRBV6-1; d_call: .; clone_size: .; j_call: TRBJ2-1; cdr3_nt: TGTGTCAGCAGTCGAAAGGGAAGCTGGGATTGGAATGAGCAGTTCTTC; cdr3_aa: CVSSRKGSWDWNEQFF
v_call: TRBV4-2; d_call: .; clone_size: .; j_call: TRBJ2-7; cdr3_nt: TGTGCCAGCAGCCAAGATAAGGGGAACGGTTACGAGCAGTACTTT; cdr3_aa: CASSQDKGNGYEQYF
v_call: TRBV6-2/TRBV6-3; d_call: TRBD2; clone_size: .; j_call: TRBJ2-3; cdr3_nt: TGTGCCAGCAGTTACCTATCGGGAGGGCCGACAGGTACGCAGTATTTT; cdr3_aa: CASSYLSGGPTGTQYF
v_call: TRBV12-3/TRBV12-4; d_call: TRBD1; clone_size: .; j_call: TRBJ2-4; cdr3_nt: TGTGCCAGCAATTTTTTTGGCCCGGGACAGGGTACAAACATTCAGTACTTC; cdr3_aa: CASNFFGPGQGTNIQYF
v_call: TRBV29-1; d_call: TRBD2; clone_size: few; j_call: TRBJ2-7; cdr3_nt: TGCAGGGTTGCGGGCGGATCGACTAGCGGAAACCTCTACGAGCAGTACTTC; cdr3_aa: CRVAGGSTSGNLYEQYF
v_call: TRBV29-1; d_call: TRBD2; clone_size: .; j_call: TRBJ2-3; cdr3_nt: TGCAGCGTCCAGGAACTAGCGGCAGGGAGGGCAGATACGCAGTATTTT; cdr3_aa: CSVQELAAGRADTQYF
v_call: TRBV14; d_call: TRBD2; clone_size: .; j_call: TRBJ2-1; cdr3_nt: TGTGCCAACAGTGCCGTAGCGGGATGGGTATATAATGAGCAGCTCTTC; cdr3_aa: CANSAVAGWVYNEQLF
v_call: TRBV29-1; d_call: .; clone_size: once; j_call: TRBJ2-2; cdr3_nt: TGCAGCGTTGGGACTAACGCGGCGAATACCGGGGAGCTGTGTTTT; cdr3_aa: CSVGTNAANTGELCF
v_call: TRBV11-2; d_call: TRBD2; clone_size: .; j_call: TRBJ2-1; cdr3_nt: TGTGCCTCCAGTCTCCTGACTAGCGGGAGTAATGATGATCAGTTCTTC; cdr3_aa: CASSLLTSGSNDDQFF
v_call: TRBV28; d_call: TRBD1; clone_size: .; j_call: TRBJ1-2; cdr3_nt: TGTGCCAGCAGTTTACCCTTGGGACAGGGGCTTGAGGGTGGCTACACCTTC; cdr3_aa: CASSLPLGQGLEGGYTF
v_call: TRBV6-1; d_call: TRBD1; clone_size: .; j_call: TRBJ2-7; cdr3_nt: TGTGTCAGCAGTGAAACAGGGGTCATCTCCTACGAGCAGTACTTC; cdr3_aa: CVSSETGVISYEQYF
v_call: TRBV7-8; d_call: .; clone_size: .; j_call: TRBJ2-3; cdr3_nt: TGTGCCAGCAGCACAACAGGGGGGGGATATTCGGATACGCACTTTTTT; cdr3_aa: CASSTTGGGYSDTHFF